This T cell receptor (beta chain) was sequenced in a study of early T cells in non-severe SARS-CoV-2 infection. Study background: The chains were unpaired, and the sequenced material was bulk RNA from unsorted whole blood.

TCRdb reprocessed the 5' RACE reads with MiXCR, giving one entry per CDR3 protein. The table records over 90,000 distinct CDR3 sequences, 9.5% to 15% of them present only once. V lost 2 bases to trimming and J lost 1 base, with 14 bases between them. The germline V gene has CDR1 DFQATT and CDR2 SNEGSKA (reference sequence). This CDR3 has 15 amino acids. The specimen was whole blood, collected at baseline. The chain is built from TRBV20-1 and TRBJ1-1, with unresolved D. This sequence was found in an adult who was a healthcare worker with PCR-confirmed SARS-CoV-2 infection or an uninfected control (not recorded which). The CDR3 region is CSARSGSLSNTEAFF. The DNA for the CDR3 is TGCAGTGCTAGAAGTGGCAGCCTCTCGAACACTGAAGCTTTCTTT.